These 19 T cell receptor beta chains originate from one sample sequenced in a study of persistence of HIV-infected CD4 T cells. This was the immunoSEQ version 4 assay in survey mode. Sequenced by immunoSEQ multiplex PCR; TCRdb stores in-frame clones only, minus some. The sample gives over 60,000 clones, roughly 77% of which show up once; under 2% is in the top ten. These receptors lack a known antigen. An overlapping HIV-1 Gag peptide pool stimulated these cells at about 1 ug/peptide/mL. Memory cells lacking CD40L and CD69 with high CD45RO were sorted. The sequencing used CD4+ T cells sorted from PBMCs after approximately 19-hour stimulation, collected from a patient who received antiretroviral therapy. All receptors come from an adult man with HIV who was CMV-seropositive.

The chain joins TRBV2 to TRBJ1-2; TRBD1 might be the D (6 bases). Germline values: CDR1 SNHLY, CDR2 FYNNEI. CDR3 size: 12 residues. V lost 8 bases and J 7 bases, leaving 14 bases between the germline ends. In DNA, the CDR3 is TGTGCCAGCCAGGGGACGGGATTTGGCTACACCTTC. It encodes CASQGTGFGYTF. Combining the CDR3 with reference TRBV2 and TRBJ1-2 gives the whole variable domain EPEVTQTPSHQVTQMGQEVILRCVPISNHLYFYWYRQILGQKVEFLVSFYNNEISEKSEIFDDQFSVERPDGSNFTLKIRSTKLEDSAMYFCASQGTGFGYTFGSGTRLTVV.

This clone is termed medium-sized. In nucleotides, the CDR3 is TGTGCCAGCAGCCAAGATGGGGGGAGGAACGAGCAGTACTTC. Protein: CASSQDGGRNEQYF. The gene calls are TRBV4-2 and TRBJ2-7, with D perhaps matching TRBD2 (6 bases). V gave up 0 bases and J gave up 5 bases, with 11 bases separating them. Germline CDR1 LGHNA, CDR2 YNFKEQ. The CDR3 consists of 14 residues.

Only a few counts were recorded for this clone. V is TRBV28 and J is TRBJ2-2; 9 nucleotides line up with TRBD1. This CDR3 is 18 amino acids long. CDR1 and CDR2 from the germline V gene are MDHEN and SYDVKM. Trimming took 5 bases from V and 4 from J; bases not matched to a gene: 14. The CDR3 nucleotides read TGTGCCAGCAGTAAGTTCGTCGTGGGACAGGGACCCACCGGGGAGCTGTTTTTT. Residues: CASSKFVVGQGPTGELFF. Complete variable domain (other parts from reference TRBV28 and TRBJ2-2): DVKVTQSSRYLVKRTGEKVFLECVQDMDHENMFWYRQDPGLGLRLIYFSYDVKMKEKGDIPEGYSVSREKKERFSLILESASTNQTSMYLCASSKFVVGQGPTGELFFGEGSRLTVL.

DNA of the CDR3: TGTGCCAGCAGCCAAGATACGTCAGGGTCTAACACCGGGGAGCTGTTTTTT. Translated: CASSQDTSGSNTGELFF. The J gene is TRBJ2-2, the V gene TRBV4-2; possible D gene TRBD1, 5 bases. The V gene's germline CDR1 is LGHNA and CDR2 YNFKEQ. CDR3 length: 17 amino acids. V dropped 0 bases and J dropped 2 bases, with 13 bases sitting between them.

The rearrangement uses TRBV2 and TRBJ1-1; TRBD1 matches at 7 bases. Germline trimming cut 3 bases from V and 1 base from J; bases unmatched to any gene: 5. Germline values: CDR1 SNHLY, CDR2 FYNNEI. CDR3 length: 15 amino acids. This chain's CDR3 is CASSDHRGSNTEAFF. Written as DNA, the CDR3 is TGTGCCAGCAGTGACCACAGGGGTTCGAACACTGAAGCTTTCTTT.

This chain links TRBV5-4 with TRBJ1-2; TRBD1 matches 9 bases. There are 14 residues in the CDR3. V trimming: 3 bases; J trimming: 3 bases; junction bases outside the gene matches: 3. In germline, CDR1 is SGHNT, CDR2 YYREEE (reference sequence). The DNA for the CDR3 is TGTGCCAGCAGCTGGACAGGGGACGACTATGGCTACACCTTC. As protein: CASSWTGDDYGYTF.

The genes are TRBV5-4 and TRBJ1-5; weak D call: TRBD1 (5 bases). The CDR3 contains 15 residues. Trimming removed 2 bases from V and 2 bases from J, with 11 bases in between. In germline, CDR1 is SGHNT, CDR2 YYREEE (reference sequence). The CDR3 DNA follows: TGTGCCAGCAGCTTTGATCGGGGGGGCAATCAGCCCCAGCATTTT. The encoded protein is CASSFDRGGNQPQHF.

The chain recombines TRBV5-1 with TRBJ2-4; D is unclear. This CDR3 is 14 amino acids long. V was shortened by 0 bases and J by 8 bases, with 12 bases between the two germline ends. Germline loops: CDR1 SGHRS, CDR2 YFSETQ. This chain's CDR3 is CASSLAGQKDIQYF. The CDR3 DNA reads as TGCGCCAGCAGCTTGGCCGGGCAGAAGGACATTCAGTACTTC.

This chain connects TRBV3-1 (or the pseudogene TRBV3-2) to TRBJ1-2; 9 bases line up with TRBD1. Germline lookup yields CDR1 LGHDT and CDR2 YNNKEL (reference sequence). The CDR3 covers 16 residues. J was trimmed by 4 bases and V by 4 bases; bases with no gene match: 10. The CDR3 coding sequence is TGTGCCAGCAGCCTCTCCGGGACAGGGTTGGGCTATGGCTACACCTTC. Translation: CASSLSGTGLGYGYTF.

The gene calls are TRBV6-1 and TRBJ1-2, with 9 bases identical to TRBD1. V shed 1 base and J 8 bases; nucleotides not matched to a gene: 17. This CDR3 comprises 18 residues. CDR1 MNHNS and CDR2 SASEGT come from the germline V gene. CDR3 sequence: CASSEVVPRRDRAMGYTF. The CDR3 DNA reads TGTGCCAGCAGTGAAGTGGTCCCCAGGCGGGACAGGGCTATGGGCTACACCTTC.

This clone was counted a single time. The chain's CDR3 is CATSSGGASVNEQFF. The CDR3, as DNA: TGTGCCACCAGCAGCGGGGGGGCCTCGGTCAATGAGCAGTTCTTC. V and J are TRBV15 and TRBJ2-1, with 8 bases that match TRBD2. There are 15 residues in the CDR3. The germline V gene has CDR1 LNHNV and CDR2 YYDKDF (reference sequence). The ends lost 3 bases at V and 6 bases at J; junction bases unmatched: 7.

The chain's CDR3 is CASSLMGTDTQYF. The CDR3 nucleotides are TGTGCCAGCAGCTTAATGGGCACAGATACGCAGTATTTT. The rearrangement links TRBV7-3 to TRBJ2-3; D is unresolved. Trimming left V 1 base short and J 1 base short, with 3 bases between. Germline loops: CDR1 SGHTA, CDR2 FQGTGA. The CDR3 runs to 13 residues.

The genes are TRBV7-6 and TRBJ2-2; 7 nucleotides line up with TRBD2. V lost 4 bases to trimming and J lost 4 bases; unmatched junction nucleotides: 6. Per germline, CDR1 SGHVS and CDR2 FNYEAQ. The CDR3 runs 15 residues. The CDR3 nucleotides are TGTGCCAGCAGCTCTACCGGGACTACCACCGGGGAGCTGTTTTTT. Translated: CASSSTGTTTGELFF. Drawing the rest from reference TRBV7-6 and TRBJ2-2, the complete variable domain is GAGVSQSPRYKVTKRGQDVALRCDPISGHVSLYWYRQALGQGPEFLTYFNYEAQQDKSGLPNDRFSAERPEGSISTLTIQRTEQRDSAMYRCASSSTGTTTGELFFGEGSRLTVL.

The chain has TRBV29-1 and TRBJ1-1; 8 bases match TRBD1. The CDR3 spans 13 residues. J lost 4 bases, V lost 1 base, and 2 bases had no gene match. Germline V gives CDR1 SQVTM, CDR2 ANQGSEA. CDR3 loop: CSVEGQGSTEAFF. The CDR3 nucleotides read TGCAGCGTTGAAGGACAGGGGTCCACTGAAGCTTTCTTT.

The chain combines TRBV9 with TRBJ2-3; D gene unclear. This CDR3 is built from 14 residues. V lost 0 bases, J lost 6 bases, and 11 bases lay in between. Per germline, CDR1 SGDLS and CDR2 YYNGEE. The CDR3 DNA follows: TGTGCCAGCAGCGTAGACGGGTCTTACGATACGCAGTATTTT. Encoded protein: CASSVDGSYDTQYF.

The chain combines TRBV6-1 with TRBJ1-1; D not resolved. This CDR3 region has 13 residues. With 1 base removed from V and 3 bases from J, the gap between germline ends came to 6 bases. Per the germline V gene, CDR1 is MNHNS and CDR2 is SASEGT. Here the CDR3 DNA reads TGTGCCAGCAGTGAAGGACGGCACACTGAAGCTTTCTTT. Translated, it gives CASSEGRHTEAFF.

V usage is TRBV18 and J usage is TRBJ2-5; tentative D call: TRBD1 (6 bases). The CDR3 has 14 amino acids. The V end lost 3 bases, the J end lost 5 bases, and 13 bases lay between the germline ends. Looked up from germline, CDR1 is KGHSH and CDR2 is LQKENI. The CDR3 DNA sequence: TGTGCCAGCTCACCTTCATACAGGGTGGAGACCCAGTACTTC. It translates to CASSPSYRVETQYF. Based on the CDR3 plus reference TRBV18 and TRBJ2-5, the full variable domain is NAGVMQNPRHLVRRRGQEARLRCSPMKGHSHVYWYRQLPEEGLKFMVYLQKENIIDESGMPKERFSAEFPKEGPSILRIQQVVRGDSAAYFCASSPSYRVETQYFGPGTRLLVL.

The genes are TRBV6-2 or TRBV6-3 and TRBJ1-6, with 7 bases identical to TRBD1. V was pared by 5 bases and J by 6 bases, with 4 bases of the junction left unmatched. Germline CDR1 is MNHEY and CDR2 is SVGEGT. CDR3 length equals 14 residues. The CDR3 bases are TGTGCCAGCAGTGGACAGGCGATTAATTCACCCCTCCACTTT. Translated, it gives CASSGQAINSPLHF.

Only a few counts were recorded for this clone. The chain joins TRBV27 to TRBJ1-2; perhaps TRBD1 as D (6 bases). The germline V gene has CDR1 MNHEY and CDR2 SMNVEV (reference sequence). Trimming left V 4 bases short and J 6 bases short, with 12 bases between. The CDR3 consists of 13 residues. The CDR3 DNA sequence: TGTGCCAGCAGTTCACAGGGTATGGATGGCTACACCTTC. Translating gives CASSSQGMDGYTF.